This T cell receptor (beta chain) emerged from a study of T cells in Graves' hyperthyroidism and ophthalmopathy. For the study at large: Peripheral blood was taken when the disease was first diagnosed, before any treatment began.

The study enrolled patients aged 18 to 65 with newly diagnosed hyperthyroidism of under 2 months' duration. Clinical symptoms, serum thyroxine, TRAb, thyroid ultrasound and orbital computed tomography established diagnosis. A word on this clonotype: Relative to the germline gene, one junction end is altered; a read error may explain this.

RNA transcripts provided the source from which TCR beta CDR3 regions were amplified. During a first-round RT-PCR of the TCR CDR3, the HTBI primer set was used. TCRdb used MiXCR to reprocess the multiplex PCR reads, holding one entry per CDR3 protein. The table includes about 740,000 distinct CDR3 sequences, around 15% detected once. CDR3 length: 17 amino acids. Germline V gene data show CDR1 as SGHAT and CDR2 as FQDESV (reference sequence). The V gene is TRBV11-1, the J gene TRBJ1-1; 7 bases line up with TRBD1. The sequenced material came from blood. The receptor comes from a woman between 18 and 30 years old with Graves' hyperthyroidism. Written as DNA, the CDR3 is TGTGCCAGCAGCCAGGGACAGTATGTTTTTCGGGACACTGAAGCTCTCTTT. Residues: CASSQGQYVFRDTEALF.